The text below deals with one T cell receptor beta chain. The sample comes from a study of blood T cell repertoires in COVID-19. Study overall: Sources were T cells, B-cell-depleted T cells, or PBMCs; the material itself was cDNA or gDNA.

Using immunoSEQ multiplex PCR, the repertoire was profiled, and TCRdb retains in-frame clones only, with some absent. The repertoire holds 300,000 to 400,000 clones, with more than 75% as singletons. This CDR3 is 15 amino acids long. The germline CDR1 and CDR2 sequences are SGHDN and FVKESK. Deletions cut 1 base from V and 6 bases from J, with 16 bases between. Everyone who took part was roughly 18 to 100 years old, and they came from 24 US areas. The sequence came from a woman aged 18 to 35 who had recovered from COVID-19. The V call is TRBV14, the J call TRBJ2-7; perhaps TRBD1 as D (5 bases). Sequenced material: PBMCs or T cells enriched from blood (not recorded which). Written as DNA, the CDR3 is TGTGCCAGCAGCCAAGCCTCAGGGCGCGTATCCGAGCAGTACTTC. Amino acids: CASSQASGRVSEQYF.